This TCR beta chain was sequenced in a study of shared clonotypes between healthy human individuals. Study results and caveats: Clonotypes which were not shared had lower generation probabilities than clonotypes that all four donors shared.

Naive CD8 cells lacked CD45RO, underwent positive selection for CCR7 and left out terminally differentiated effector memory CD45RA+ cells. This clone was seen a single time. The target antigen is unknown. The CDR3 loop spans 15 amino acids. Deletions cut 2 bases from V and 0 bases from J, with 11 bases between. Germline CDR1 and CDR2: SGHVS and FQNEAQ. The data were produced by immunoSEQ multiplex PCR, yet TCRdb's version contains in-frame clones alone and is incomplete. The data show about 820,000 clones, roughly 92% seen once. The material sequenced was naive CD8+ T cells sorted from blood. The rearrangement links TRBV7-8 to TRBJ2-7; a weak D match, TRBD1 (5 bases). This clonotype originated in a man aged 25 to 40 in good health. CDR3 coding DNA: TGTGCCAGCAGCTTAAAGGGGCTCCACTCCTACGAGCAGTACTTC. Its protein product is CASSLKGLHSYEQYF.